This T cell receptor beta chain was documented in a study of blood T cells in healthy people across ages. It was with a sample-barcoded 5' primer and a J-beta primer mix that a second PCR of roughly 7 to 12 cycles was run. TCRdb processed the 5' RACE reads anew with MiXCR; each CDR3 protein has one entry. The sample shows 780,000 or so distinct CDR3 sequences, approximately 25% of them seen only once. V was clipped by 0 bases and J by 0 bases, with 12 bases between them. Germline assignment: CDR1 SGHTA and CDR2 FQGNSA. This CDR3 spans 17 amino acids. These sequences were also reported in another study, on T cells of mothers and their children.

The source is a boy aged 5-17 years in good health. The chain carries TRBV7-2 and TRBJ2-1; perhaps TRBD2 as D (6 bases). Specimen: blood. DNA for the CDR3: TGTGCCAGCAGCTTAGCAGGGACTTTAAACTCCTACAATGAGCAGTTCTTC. Translated: CASSLAGTLNSYNEQFF.